Listed below are T cell receptor beta chains from one sample, sequenced in a study of tumor-infiltrating lymphocytes in localized non-small cell lung cancer. The repertoire was sequenced with immunoSEQ multiplex PCR; TCRdb's copy has only in-frame clones and lacks some. The data show 4,900 or so clones, 66% seen once. Sequenced: lung tumor tissue. The receptors come from a human donor with non-small cell lung cancer. Both conserved end residues are part of each CDR3. A D gene is named only where the DNA matches it firmly. Size values are once, few and many counts, or a class for expanded clones, and some rows have none.

TRBD1	NA	TRBV5-6	TRBJ2-4	CASSLAGTGMNIQYF	TGTGCCAGCAGCTTGGCCGGGACAGGGATGAACATTCAGTACTTC
NA	once	TRBV5-4	TRBJ2-4	CASSSTGTLENIQYF	TGTGCCAGCAGTTCAACCGGGACATTAGAAAACATTCAGTACTTC
NA	NA	TRBV4-3	TRBJ2-3	CASSQFRRGPLDTQYF	TGCGCCAGCAGCCAATTCCGGAGGGGCCCTCTCGATACGCAGTATTTT
NA	NA	TRBV7-6	TRBJ1-4	CASSWVNEKLFF	TGTGCCAGCAGCTGGGTAAACGAAAAACTGTTTTTT
TRBD2	NA	TRBV6-1	TRBJ2-3	CASSGLAGGPDTQYF	TGTGCCAGCAGTGGACTAGCGGGGGGGCCAGATACGCAGTATTTT
NA	NA	TRBV9	TRBJ2-5	CASSATARGETQYF	TGTGCCAGCAGCGCCACAGCCCGTGGAGAGACCCAGTACTTC
NA	NA	TRBV7-9	TRBJ1-1	CASTDLYRLEAFF	TGTGCCAGCACGGATCTATACAGGTTGGAAGCTTTCTTT
TRBD1	NA	TRBV7-2	TRBJ1-4	CASSLGYRGREKLFF	TGTGCCAGCAGCTTAGGATACAGGGGCAGGGAAAAACTGTTTTTT
NA	NA	TRBV5-1	TRBJ2-5	CASTLGGRTGRETQYF	TGCGCCAGCACCTTAGGGGGGCGGACAGGTCGGGAGACCCAGTACTTC
NA	NA	TRBV27	TRBJ2-7	CASRGFHEQYF	TGTGCCAGCAGAGGGTTCCACGAGCAGTACTTC
TRBD1	NA	TRBV18	TRBJ1-1	CASSPGQGTTEAFF	TGTGCCAGCTCACCGGGACAGGGGACCACTGAAGCTTTCTTT
NA	NA	TRBV7-3	TRBJ2-2	CASRGASGSGELFF	TGTGCCAGCAGGGGGGCGAGTGGGTCCGGGGAGCTGTTTTTT
NA	NA	TRBV7-9	TRBJ2-2	CASSPRDTGPEHRGAVF	TGTGCCAGCAGCCCCCGGGACACGGGCCCCGAACACCGGGGAGCTGTTTTT
NA	NA	TRBV5-4	TRBJ1-5	CASSLDYGQPQHF	TGTGCCAGCAGCTTGGATTACGGTCAGCCCCAGCATTTT
NA	few	TRBV18	TRBJ2-2	CASSPRSHTGELFF	TGTGCCAGCTCACCAAGAAGTCACACCGGGGAGCTGTTTTTT
NA	few	TRBV10-1	TRBJ1-1	CASSVSVGGAEAFF	TGCGCCAGCAGCGTCTCTGTAGGAGGTGCTGAAGCTTTCTTT
TRBD2	NA	TRBV4-2	TRBJ2-7	CASSPYGGAYEQYF	TGTGCCAGCAGCCCCTATGGGGGGGCCTACGAGCAGTACTTC
TRBD1	NA	TRBV19	TRBJ1-5	CASSGDSAYQPQHF	TGTGCCAGTAGTGGGGACAGTGCCTATCAGCCCCAGCATTTT
TRBD2	NA	TRBV4-3	TRBJ2-3	CASSQEGVAGTSGGAGDTQYF	TGCGCCAGCAGCCAGGAGGGGGTGGCCGGGACTAGCGGGGGGGCGGGAGATACGCAGTATTTT
NA	NA	TRBV27	TRBJ2-1	CASRSGSGQNEQFF	TGTGCCAGCAGATCAGGGTCGGGTCAAAATGAGCAGTTCTTC
TRBD2	once	TRBV12-5	TRBJ2-1	CASGSLPGREYYNEQFF	TGTGCTAGTGGTTCCCTCCCTGGGCGGGAGTACTACAATGAGCAGTTCTTC
TRBD2	NA	TRBV6-7	TRBJ2-2	CASSYTRGGRRNTGELFF	TGTGCCAGCAGTTACACCCGGGGGGGGCGAAGGAACACCGGGGAGCTGTTTTTT
NA	NA	TRBV7-9	TRBJ1-5	CASSLALDSFSNQPQHF	TGTGCCAGCAGCTTAGCGCTCGACAGCTTTAGCAATCAGCCCCAGCATTTT
TRBD1	NA	TRBV19	TRBJ1-4	CASRPGTAYNEKLFF	TGTGCCAGTAGACCCGGGACAGCTTATAATGAAAAACTGTTTTTT
NA	NA	TRBV7-8	TRBJ1-5	CASSLGGHSNQPQHF	TGTGCCAGCAGCTTAGGGGGCCATAGCAATCAGCCCCAGCATTTT
NA	NA	TRBV19	TRBJ2-1	CASSTDRSSYNEQFF	TGTGCCAGTAGTACAGACAGGAGCTCCTACAATGAGCAGTTCTTC
TRBD1	NA	TRBV9	TRBJ1-3	CASSALQGSGNTIYF	TGTGCCAGCAGCGCGCTACAGGGGTCTGGAAACACCATATATTTT
NA	NA	TRBV5-1	TRBJ2-2	CASSFGQVNTGELFF	TGCGCCAGCAGCTTTGGGCAGGTGAACACCGGGGAGCTGTTTTTT
NA	NA	TRBV5-8	TRBJ2-1	CASSLGQSSYNEQFF	TGTGCCAGCAGCTTGGGTCAGAGCTCCTACAATGAGCAGTTCTTC
NA	NA	TRBV4-3	TRBJ1-4	CASSPDGVGEKLFF	TGCGCCAGCAGCCCCGACGGGGTTGGTGAAAAACTGTTTTTT
NA	few	TRBV5-4	TRBJ1-1	CASSREGVPLNTEAFF	TGTGCCAGCAGTCGAGAGGGCGTTCCTTTGAACACTGAAGCTTTCTTT
TRBD1	NA	TRBV4-3	TRBJ2-7	CASSPGTGYNEQYF	TGCGCCAGCAGCCCGGGGACAGGGTATAACGAGCAGTACTTC
NA	NA	TRBV27	TRBJ1-2	CASSPNLYGYTF	TGTGCCAGCAGTCCAAACCTGTATGGCTACACCTTC
NA	NA	TRBV30	TRBJ1-2	CAGRGGHNYGYTF	TGTGCCGGGCGGGGGGGGCATAACTATGGCTACACCTTC
NA	NA	TRBV7-6	TRBJ2-7	CASSLDGSGIGEQYF	TGTGCCAGCAGCTTAGACGGGTCAGGGATCGGCGAGCAGTACTTC
NA	NA	TRBV7-2	TRBJ2-7	CASSLMGGSYEQYF	TGTGCCAGCAGCTTAATGGGGGGTTCCTACGAGCAGTACTTC
NA	NA	TRBV11-2	TRBJ1-3	CASSFQGISGNTIYF	TGTGCCAGCAGCTTCCAGGGAATATCTGGAAACACCATATATTTT
TRBD1	NA	TRBV4-2	TRBJ2-3	CASSSFDRGRTDTQYF	TGTGCCAGCAGCTCCTTTGACAGGGGGAGGACAGATACGCAGTATTTT
NA	NA	TRBV4-3	TRBJ1-5	CASSLQGGQPQHF	TGCGCCAGCAGCCTGCAGGGTGGTCAGCCCCAGCATTTT
NA	NA	TRBV27	TRBJ2-3	CASSFGRLPNTDTQYF	TGTGCCAGCAGTTTCGGACGACTCCCTAACACAGATACGCAGTATTTT
TRBD2	NA	TRBV27	TRBJ2-2	CASRLAGNANTGELFF	TGTGCCAGCAGATTAGCGGGAAATGCGAACACCGGGGAGCTGTTTTTT
NA	NA	TRBV6-6	TRBJ2-2	CASSYSEGGELFF	TGTGCCAGCAGTTATTCCGAGGGCGGGGAGCTGTTTTTT
TRBD1	NA	TRBV19	TRBJ2-4	CASSITGQGSIQYF	TGTGCCAGTAGTATAACGGGACAGGGGAGCATTCAGTACTTC
TRBD1	few	TRBV27	TRBJ1-2	CASSLTGQGNYGYTF	TGTGCCAGCAGTTTAACAGGACAGGGTAACTATGGCTACACCTTC
NA	NA	TRBV21-1	TRBJ1-2	CASSLGADYGYTF	TGTGCCAGCAGTTTGGGGGCGGACTATGGCTACACCTTC
TRBD1	NA	TRBV19	TRBJ1-5	CASSGTGSQPQHF	TGTGCCAGTAGTGGGACAGGGTCGCAGCCCCAGCATTTT
NA	NA	TRBV6-6	TRBJ1-5	CASSSFNQPQHF	TGTGCCAGCAGTTCATTTAATCAGCCCCAGCATTTT
NA	NA	TRBV4-2	TRBJ2-1	CASSQDTGTASYNEQFF	TGTGCCAGCAGCCAAGATACTGGGACGGCTTCCTACAATGAGCAGTTCTTC
TRBD2	NA	TRBV5-1	TRBJ2-3	CASMGRLAGVNTDTQYF	TGCGCCAGCATGGGGCGACTAGCGGGGGTGAACACAGATACGCAGTATTTT
TRBD1	NA	TRBV30	TRBJ1-2	CAWKDRGNYGYTF	TGTGCCTGGAAGGACAGGGGAAACTATGGCTACACCTTC
NA	NA	TRBV7-2	TRBJ1-1	CASSLEGDTEAFF	TGTGCCAGCAGCTTAGAGGGGGACACTGAAGCTTTCTTT
NA	few	TRBV19	TRBJ1-6	CASTRATYNSPLHF	TGTGCCAGTACCCGCGCAACCTATAATTCACCCCTCCACTTT